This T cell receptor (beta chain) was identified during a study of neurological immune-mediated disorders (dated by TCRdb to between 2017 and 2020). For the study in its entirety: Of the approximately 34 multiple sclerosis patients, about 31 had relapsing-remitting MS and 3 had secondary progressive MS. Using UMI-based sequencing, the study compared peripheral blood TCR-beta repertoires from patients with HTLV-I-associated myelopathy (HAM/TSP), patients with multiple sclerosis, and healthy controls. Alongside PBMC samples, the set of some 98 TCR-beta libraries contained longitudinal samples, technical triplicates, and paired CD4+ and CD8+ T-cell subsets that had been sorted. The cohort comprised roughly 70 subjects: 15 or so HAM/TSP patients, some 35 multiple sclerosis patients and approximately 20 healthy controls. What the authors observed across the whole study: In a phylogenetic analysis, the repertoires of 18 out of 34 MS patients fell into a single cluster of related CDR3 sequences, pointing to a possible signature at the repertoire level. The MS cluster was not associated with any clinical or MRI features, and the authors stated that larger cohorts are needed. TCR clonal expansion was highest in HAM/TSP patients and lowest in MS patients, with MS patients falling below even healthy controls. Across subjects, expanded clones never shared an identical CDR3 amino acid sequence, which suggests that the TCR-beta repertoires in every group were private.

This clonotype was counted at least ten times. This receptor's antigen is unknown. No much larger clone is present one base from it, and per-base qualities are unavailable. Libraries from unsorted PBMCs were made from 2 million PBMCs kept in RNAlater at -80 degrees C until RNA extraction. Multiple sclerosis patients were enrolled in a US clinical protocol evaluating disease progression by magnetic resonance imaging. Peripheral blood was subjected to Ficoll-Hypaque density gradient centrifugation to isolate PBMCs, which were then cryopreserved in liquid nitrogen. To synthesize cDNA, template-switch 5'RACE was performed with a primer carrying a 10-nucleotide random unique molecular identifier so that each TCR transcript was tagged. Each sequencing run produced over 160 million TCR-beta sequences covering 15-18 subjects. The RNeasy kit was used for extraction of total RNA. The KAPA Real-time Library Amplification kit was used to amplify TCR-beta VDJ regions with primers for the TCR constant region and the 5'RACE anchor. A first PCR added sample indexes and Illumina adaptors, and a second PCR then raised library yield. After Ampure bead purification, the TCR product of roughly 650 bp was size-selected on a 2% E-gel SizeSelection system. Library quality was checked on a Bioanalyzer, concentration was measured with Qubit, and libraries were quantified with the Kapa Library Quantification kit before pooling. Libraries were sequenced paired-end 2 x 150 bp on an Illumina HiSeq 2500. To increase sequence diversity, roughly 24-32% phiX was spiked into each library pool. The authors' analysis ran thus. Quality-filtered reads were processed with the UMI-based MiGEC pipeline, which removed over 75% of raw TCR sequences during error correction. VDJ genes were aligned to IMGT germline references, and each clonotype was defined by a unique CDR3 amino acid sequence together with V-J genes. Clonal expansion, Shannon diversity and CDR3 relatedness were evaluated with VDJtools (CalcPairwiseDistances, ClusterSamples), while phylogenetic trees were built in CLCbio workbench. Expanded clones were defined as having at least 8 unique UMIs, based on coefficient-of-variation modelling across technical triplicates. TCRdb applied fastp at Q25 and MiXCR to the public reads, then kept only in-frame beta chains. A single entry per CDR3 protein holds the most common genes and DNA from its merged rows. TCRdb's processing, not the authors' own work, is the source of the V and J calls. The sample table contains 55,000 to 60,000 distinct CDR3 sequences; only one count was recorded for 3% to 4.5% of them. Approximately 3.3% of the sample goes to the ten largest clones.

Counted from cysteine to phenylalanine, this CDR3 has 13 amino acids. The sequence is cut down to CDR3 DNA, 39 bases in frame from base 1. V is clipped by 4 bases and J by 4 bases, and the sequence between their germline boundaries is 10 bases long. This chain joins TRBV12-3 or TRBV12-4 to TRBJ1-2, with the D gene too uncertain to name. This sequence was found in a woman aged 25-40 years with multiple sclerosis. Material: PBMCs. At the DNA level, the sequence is TGTGCCAGCAGTTCGATCTATATCTATGGCTACACCTTC. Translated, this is CASSSIYIYGYTF.